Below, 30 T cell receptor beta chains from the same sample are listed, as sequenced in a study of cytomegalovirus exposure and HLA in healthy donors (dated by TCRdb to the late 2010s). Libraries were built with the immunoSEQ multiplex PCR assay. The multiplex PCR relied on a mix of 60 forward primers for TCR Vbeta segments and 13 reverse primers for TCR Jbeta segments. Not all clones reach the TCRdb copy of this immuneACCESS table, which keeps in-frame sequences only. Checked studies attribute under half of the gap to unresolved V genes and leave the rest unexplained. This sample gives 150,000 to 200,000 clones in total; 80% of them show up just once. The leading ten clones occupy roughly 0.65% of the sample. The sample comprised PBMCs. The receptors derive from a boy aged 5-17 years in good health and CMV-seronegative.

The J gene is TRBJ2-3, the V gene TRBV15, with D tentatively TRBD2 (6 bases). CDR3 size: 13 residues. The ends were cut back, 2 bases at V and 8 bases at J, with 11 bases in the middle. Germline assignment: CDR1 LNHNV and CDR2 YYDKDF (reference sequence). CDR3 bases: TGTGCCACCAGCAGACCGGACTACGGTACGCAGTATTTT. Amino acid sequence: CATSRPDYGTQYF.

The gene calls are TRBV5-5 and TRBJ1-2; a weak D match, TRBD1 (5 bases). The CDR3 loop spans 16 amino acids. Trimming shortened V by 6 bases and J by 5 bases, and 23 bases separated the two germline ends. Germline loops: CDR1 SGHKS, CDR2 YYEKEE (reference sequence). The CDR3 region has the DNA TGTGCCAGCACCAGGCTAGGGCAGGGCGCGGGGTATGGCTACACCTTC. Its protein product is CASTRLGQGAGYGYTF.

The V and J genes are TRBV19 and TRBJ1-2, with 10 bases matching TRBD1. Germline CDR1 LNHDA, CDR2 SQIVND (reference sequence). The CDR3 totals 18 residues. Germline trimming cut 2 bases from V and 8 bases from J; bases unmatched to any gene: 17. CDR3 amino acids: CASSILPGQGLTMEGYTF. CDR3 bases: TGTGCCAGTAGTATACTACCGGGACAGGGGTTAACTATGGAGGGCTACACCTTC.

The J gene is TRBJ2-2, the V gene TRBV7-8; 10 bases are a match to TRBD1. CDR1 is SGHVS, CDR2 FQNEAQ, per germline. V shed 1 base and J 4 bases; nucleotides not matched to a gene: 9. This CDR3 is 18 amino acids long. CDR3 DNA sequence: TGTGCCAGCAGCTTAGTAATAGGGGACAGGGGATTCACCGGGGAGCTGTTTTTT. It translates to CASSLVIGDRGFTGELFF. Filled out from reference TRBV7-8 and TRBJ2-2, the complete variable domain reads GAGVSQSPRYKVAKRGQDVALRCDPISGHVSLFWYQQALGQGPEFLTYFQNEAQLDKSGLPSDRFFAERPEGSVSTLKIQRTQQEDSAVYLCASSLVIGDRGFTGELFFGEGSRLTVL.

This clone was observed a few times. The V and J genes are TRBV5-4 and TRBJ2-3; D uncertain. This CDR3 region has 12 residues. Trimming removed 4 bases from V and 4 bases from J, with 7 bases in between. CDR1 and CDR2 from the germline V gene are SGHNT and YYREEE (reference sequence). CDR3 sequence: CASSGQADTQYF. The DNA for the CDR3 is TGTGCCAGCAGCGGGCAAGCAGATACGCAGTATTTT.

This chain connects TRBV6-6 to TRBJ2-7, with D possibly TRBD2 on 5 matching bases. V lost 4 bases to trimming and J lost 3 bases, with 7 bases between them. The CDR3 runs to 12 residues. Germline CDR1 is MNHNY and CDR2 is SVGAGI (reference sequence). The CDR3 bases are TGTGCCAGCAGTTTAGAGGGCTACGAGCAGTACTTC. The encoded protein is CASSLEGYEQYF.

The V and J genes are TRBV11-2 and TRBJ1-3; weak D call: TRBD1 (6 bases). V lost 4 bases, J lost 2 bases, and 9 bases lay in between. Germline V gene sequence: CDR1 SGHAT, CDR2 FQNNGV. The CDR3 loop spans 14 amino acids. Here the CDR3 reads CASSSQGTGNTIYF. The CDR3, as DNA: TGTGCCAGCAGCTCGCAGGGGACTGGAAACACCATATATTTT.

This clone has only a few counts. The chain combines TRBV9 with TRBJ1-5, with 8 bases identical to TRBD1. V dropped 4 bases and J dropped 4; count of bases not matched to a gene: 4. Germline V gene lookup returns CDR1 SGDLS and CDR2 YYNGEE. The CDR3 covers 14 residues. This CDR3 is CASSTTGDNQPQHF. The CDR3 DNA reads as TGTGCCAGCAGCACGACAGGGGATAATCAGCCCCAGCATTTT.

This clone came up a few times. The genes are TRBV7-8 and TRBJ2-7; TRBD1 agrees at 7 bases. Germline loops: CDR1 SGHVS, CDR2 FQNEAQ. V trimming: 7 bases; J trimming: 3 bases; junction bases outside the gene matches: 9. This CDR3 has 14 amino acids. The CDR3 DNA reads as TGTGCCAGCACCAAACAGGCAGGGGGCTACGAGCAGTACTTC. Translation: CASTKQAGGYEQYF.

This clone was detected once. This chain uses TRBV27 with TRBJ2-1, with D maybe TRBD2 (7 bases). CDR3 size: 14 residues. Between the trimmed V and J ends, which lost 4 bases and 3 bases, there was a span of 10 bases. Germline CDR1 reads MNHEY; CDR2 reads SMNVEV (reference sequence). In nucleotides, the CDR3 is TGTGCCAGCAGTTCGGGGGGCTACTACAATGAGCAGTTCTTC. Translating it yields CASSSGGYYNEQFF.

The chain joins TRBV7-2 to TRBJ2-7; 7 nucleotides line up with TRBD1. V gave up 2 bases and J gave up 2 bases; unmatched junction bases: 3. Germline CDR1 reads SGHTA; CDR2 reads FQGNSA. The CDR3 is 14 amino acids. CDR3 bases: TGTGCCAGCAGCTTACGGGACAGAACCTACGAGCAGTACTTC. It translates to CASSLRDRTYEQYF. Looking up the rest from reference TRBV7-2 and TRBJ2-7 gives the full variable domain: GAGVSQSPSNKVTEKGKDVELRCDPISGHTALYWYRQSLGQGLEFLIYFQGNSAPDKSGLPSDRFSAERTGGSVSTLTIQRTQQEDSAVYLCASSLRDRTYEQYFGPGTRLTVT.

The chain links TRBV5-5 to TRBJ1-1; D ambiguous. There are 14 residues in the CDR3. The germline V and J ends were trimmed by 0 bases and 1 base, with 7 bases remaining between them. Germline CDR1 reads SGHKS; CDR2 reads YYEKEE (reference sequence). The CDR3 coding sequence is TGTGCCAGCAGCTTGGTAGGAGAGAACACTGAAGCTTTCTTT. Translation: CASSLVGENTEAFF.

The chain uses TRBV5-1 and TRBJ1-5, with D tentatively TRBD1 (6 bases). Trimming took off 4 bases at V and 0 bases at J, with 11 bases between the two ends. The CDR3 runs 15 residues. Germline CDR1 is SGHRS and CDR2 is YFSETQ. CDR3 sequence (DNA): TGCGCCAGCAGCCCAGGGGAAGATAGCAATCAGCCCCAGCATTTT. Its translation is CASSPGEDSNQPQHF.

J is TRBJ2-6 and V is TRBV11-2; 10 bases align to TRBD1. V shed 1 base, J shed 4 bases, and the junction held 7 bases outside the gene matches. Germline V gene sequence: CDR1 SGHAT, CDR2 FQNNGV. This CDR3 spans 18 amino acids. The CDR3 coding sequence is TGTGCCAGCAGCTTAGCGACAGGGGGCGCATCGGGGGCCAACGTCCTGACTTTC. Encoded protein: CASSLATGGASGANVLTF.

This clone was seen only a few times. The CDR3 spells CASSLGRGLNTEAFF. The CDR3 DNA follows: TGTGCCAGCAGCTTAGGTAGGGGTTTGAACACTGAAGCTTTCTTT. This sequence joins TRBV7-2 and TRBJ1-1; D is possibly TRBD1 (5 bases). Germline CDR1 SGHTA, CDR2 FQGNSA. There are 15 residues in the CDR3. V lost 1 base and J lost 0, with 9 bases in between.

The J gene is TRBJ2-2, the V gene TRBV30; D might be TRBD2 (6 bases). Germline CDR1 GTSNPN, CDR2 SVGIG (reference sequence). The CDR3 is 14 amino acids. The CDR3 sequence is CVLTGVSYTGELFF. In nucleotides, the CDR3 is TGTGTCTTGACGGGAGTCAGTTACACCGGGGAGCTGTTTTTT.

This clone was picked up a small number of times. Written as DNA, the CDR3 is TGTGCCAGCAGCGCGGGGACAGGGCTTAGTGATGGCTACACCTTC. Amino acids: CASSAGTGLSDGYTF. The chain is built from TRBV7-6 and TRBJ1-2; TRBD1 agrees at 9 bases. V lost 5 bases and J lost 6; bases outside the gene matches: 10. CDR3 size: 15 residues. CDR1 and CDR2 (germline): SGHVS, FNYEAQ.

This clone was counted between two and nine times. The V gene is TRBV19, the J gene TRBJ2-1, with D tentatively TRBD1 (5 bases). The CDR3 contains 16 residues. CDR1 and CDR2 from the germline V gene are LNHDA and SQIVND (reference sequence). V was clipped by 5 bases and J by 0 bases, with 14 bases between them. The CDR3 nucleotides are TGTGCCAGTAGTGTAGTACAGGTTAGCTCCTACAATGAGCAGTTCTTC. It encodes CASSVVQVSSYNEQFF.

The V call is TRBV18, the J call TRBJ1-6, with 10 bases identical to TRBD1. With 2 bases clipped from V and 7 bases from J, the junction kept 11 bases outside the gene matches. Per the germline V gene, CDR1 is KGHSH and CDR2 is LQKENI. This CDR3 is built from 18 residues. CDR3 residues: CASSPAWVTGGRNSPLHF. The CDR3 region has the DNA TGTGCCAGCTCACCAGCGTGGGTGACAGGGGGCCGGAATTCACCCCTCCACTTT. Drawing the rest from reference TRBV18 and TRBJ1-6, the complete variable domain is NAGVMQNPRHLVRRRGQEARLRCSPMKGHSHVYWYRQLPEEGLKFMVYLQKENIIDESGMPKERFSAEFPKEGPSILRIQQVVRGDSAAYFCASSPAWVTGGRNSPLHFGNGTRLTVT.

CDR3 bases: TGTGCCAGCAGCCGGGGTACTAACTATGGCTACACCTTC. This translates into CASSRGTNYGYTF. The J gene is TRBJ1-2, the V gene TRBV7-3; D remains unclear. Germline CDR1 is SGHTA and CDR2 is FQGTGA. This CDR3 contains 13 residues. V lost 5 bases and J lost 0, with 7 bases in between.

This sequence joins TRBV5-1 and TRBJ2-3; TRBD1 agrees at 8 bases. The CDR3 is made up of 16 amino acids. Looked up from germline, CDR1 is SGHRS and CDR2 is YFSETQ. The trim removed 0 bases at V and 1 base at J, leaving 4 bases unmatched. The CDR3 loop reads CASSLALGQGTDTQYF. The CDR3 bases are TGCGCCAGCAGCTTGGCCTTGGGACAGGGCACAGATACGCAGTATTTT.

The CDR3 sequence: CASSYSGGGYTF. CDR3 DNA: TGTGCCAGCAGTTACTCGGGGGGTGGCTACACCTTC. This chain uses TRBV6-5 with TRBJ1-2; D is possibly TRBD1 (5 bases). The V gene's germline CDR1 is MNHEY and CDR2 SVGAGI. The CDR3 contains 12 residues. With 0 bases removed from V and 7 bases from J, the gap between germline ends came to 6 bases.

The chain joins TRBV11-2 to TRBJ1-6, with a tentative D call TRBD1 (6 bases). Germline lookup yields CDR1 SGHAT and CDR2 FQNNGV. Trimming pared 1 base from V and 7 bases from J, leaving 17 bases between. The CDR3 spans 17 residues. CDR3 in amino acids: CASSLVRWGQENSPLHF. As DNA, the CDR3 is TGTGCCAGCAGCTTAGTACGTTGGGGGCAGGAGAATTCACCCCTCCACTTT.

The CDR3 bases are TGTGCCTGGAGACATCCGGACAGGGAATTGAGTGGCTACACCTTC. Translation: CAWRHPDRELSGYTF. This chain joins TRBV30 and TRBJ1-2; 8 bases are a match to TRBD1. CDR1 GTSNPN and CDR2 SVGIG come from the germline V gene (reference sequence). The CDR3 totals 15 residues. V lost 3 bases, J lost 7 bases, and 13 bases stayed unmatched.

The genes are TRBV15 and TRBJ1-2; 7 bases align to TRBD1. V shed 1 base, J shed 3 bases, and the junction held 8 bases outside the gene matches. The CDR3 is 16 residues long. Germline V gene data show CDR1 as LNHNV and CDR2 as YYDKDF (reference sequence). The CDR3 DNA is TGTGCCACCAGCAGAGGGGGACAGCCGCCGTACTATGGCTACACCTTC. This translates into CATSRGGQPPYYGYTF.

Written as DNA, the CDR3 is TGCAGCGTTGGGCAGGGACAGACCTATGGCTACACCTTC. Its protein product is CSVGQGQTYGYTF. The chain has TRBV29-1 and TRBJ1-2, with 7 positions matching TRBD1. This CDR3 is built from 13 residues. Trimming cost V 4 bases and J 4 bases; bases outside gene matches: 6. Germline CDR1 is SQVTM and CDR2 is ANQGSEA.

The CDR3 DNA reads as TGTGCCAGCAGCCTAGATCCTTCCTACGAGCAGTACTTC. Its protein product is CASSLDPSYEQYF. The rearrangement uses TRBV9 and TRBJ2-7; no clear D. CDR1 SGDLS and CDR2 YYNGEE come from the germline V gene. CDR3 length: 13 amino acids. The V end was cut by 4 bases, the J end by 1 base, with 9 bases between.

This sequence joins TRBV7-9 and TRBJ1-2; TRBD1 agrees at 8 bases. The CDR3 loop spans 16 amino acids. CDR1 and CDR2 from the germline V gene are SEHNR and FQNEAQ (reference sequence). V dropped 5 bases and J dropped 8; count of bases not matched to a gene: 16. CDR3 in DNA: TGTGCCAGCAGCGGTTCGGACAGGGTCTCCTCGGGGGGCTACACCTTC. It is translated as CASSGSDRVSSGGYTF. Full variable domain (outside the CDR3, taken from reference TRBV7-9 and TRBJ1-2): DTGVSQNPRHKITKRGQNVTFRCDPISEHNRLYWYRQTLGQGPEFLTYFQNEAQLEKSRLLSDRFSAERPKGSFSTLEIQRTEQGDSAMYLCASSGSDRVSSGGYTFGSGTRLTVV.

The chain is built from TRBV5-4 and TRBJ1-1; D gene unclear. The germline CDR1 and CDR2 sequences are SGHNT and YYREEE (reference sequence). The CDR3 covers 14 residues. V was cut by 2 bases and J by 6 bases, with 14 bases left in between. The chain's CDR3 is CASSFSGMRAEAFF. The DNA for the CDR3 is TGTGCCAGCAGCTTCTCGGGGATGAGGGCTGAAGCTTTCTTT.

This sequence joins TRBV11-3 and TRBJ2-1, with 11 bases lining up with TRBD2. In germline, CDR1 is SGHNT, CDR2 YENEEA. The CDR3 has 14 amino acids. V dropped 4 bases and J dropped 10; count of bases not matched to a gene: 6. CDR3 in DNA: TGTGCCAGCAGCTCAGGACTAGCGGGCCGGGAGCAGTTCTTC. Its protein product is CASSSGLAGREQFF.